This entry lists 21 T cell receptor beta chains sequenced from one sample in a study of CD8 T cells in Susac syndrome. cDNA came from about 0.51 to 1 ug RNA primed by random hexamers. TCRdb passed the immunoSEQ multiplex PCR reads through MiXCR, listing each CDR3 protein once. The data contain some 180,000 distinct CDR3 sequences, just under 95% of them singletons. The sequencing input was CD4+ T cells from PBMCs. Receptors were obtained from a human donor with Susac syndrome.

The J gene is TRBJ2-5, the V gene TRBV18, with D perhaps matching TRBD2 (5 bases). The V gene's germline CDR1 is KGHSH and CDR2 LQKENI. The germline V and J ends were trimmed by 6 bases and 7 bases, with 12 bases remaining between them. This CDR3 has 12 residues. This CDR3 is CASSPGRGTQYF. DNA of the CDR3: TGTGCCAGCTCGCCTGGCCGGGGGACCCAGTACTTC.

The rearrangement links TRBV28 to TRBJ1-2; no definite D call. The CDR3 runs 14 residues. Germline CDR1 and CDR2: MDHEN and SYDVKM. Trimming left V 6 bases short and J 4 bases short, with 15 bases between. The CDR3 sequence: CASSIGMSRYGYTF. CDR3 sequence (DNA): TGTGCCAGCAGCATAGGGATGTCTCGCTATGGCTACACCTTC.

This clonotype appeared a single time. This chain uses TRBV15 with TRBJ1-2, with 8 bases fitting TRBD1. V lost 0 bases, J lost 8 bases, and 5 bases stayed unmatched. CDR1 LNHNV and CDR2 YYDKDF come from the germline V gene (reference sequence). This CDR3 region has 14 residues. DNA for the CDR3: TGTGCCACCAGCAGAGACGGGACAGGAAGCGGCTACACCTTC. Protein: CATSRDGTGSGYTF.

The rearrangement joins TRBV6-6 to TRBJ1-2; D remains ambiguous. Germline loops: CDR1 MNHNY, CDR2 SVGAGI (reference sequence). The CDR3 has 13 residues. Trimming left V 4 bases short and J 8 bases short, with 14 bases between. Here the CDR3 reads CASSSSSPRGYTF. DNA of the CDR3: TGTGCCAGCAGTTCTAGTTCCCCGCGGGGCTACACCTTC.

The chain employs TRBV7-2 and TRBJ2-1; the D gene could be TRBD1 or TRBD2 (6 bases each). From germline, CDR1 is SGHTA and CDR2 FQGNSA. Trimming stripped 8 bases from V and 5 bases from J, with 10 bases between. This CDR3 contains 12 residues. The CDR3 sequence: CASRGRDNEQFF. CDR3 in DNA: TGTGCCAGCCGGGGGCGAGACAATGAGCAGTTCTTC.

This clonotype was seen only once. The V call is TRBV7-8, the J call TRBJ2-1; 8 bases match TRBD2. The CDR3 is 14 amino acids. Per germline, CDR1 SGHVS and CDR2 FQNEAQ. The J segment lost 6 bases and the V segment lost 6 bases, leaving 7 bases of the junction unmatched. In DNA form, the CDR3 reads TGTGCCAGCAGGCTCCCGGCGGGAGGCAATGAGCAGTTCTTC. Residues: CASRLPAGGNEQFF.

The chain combines TRBV6-2 or TRBV6-3 with TRBJ1-5; D remains ambiguous. CDR1 MNHEY and CDR2 SVGEGT come from the germline V gene. The CDR3 spans 13 residues. Trimming left V 7 bases short and J 0 bases short, with 7 bases between. CDR3 protein: CASNNGSNQPQHF. The CDR3 nucleotides read TGTGCCAGCAATAATGGTAGCAATCAGCCCCAGCATTTT.

The chain is built from TRBV18 and TRBJ1-2; 7 bases are shared with TRBD1. CDR1 KGHSH and CDR2 LQKENI come from the germline V gene. With 4 bases clipped from V and 7 bases from J, the junction kept 9 bases outside the gene matches. The CDR3 covers 14 residues. CDR3 in DNA: TGTGCCAGCTCACTTAGCCCCGACAGGGTTGGCTACACCTTC. This sequence encodes CASSLSPDRVGYTF.

V and J are TRBV5-4 and TRBJ2-1; the match to TRBD2 covers 7 bases. V gave up 1 base and J gave up 5 bases; unmatched junction bases: 6. The CDR3 loop spans 15 amino acids. CDR1 is SGHNT, CDR2 YYREEE, per germline (reference sequence). The CDR3 protein is CASSLSGTTNNEQFF. The CDR3 DNA reads as TGTGCCAGCAGCTTGTCCGGGACTACAAACAATGAGCAGTTCTTC.

The rearrangement joins TRBV5-4 to TRBJ1-1; TRBD1 might be the D (5 bases). Germline loops: CDR1 SGHNT, CDR2 YYREEE (reference sequence). V was pared by 4 bases and J by 0 bases, with 19 bases between. This CDR3 comprises 17 residues. CDR3 DNA sequence: TGTGCCAGCAGCGTGGGGGGAGGGGCAAGTATGAACACTGAAGCTTTCTTT. Its translation: CASSVGGGASMNTEAFF.

The V gene is TRBV29-1, the J gene TRBJ1-3; no clear D gene. CDR1 is SQVTM and CDR2 is ANQGSEA in the germline V gene. CDR3 length: 13 residues. V was cut by 3 bases and J by 2 bases, with 8 bases left in between. CDR3 sequence reads: CSVDKGPGNTIYF. For the CDR3, the DNA is TGCAGCGTTGATAAAGGACCTGGAAACACCATATATTTT.

The CDR3 nucleotides read TGTGCCAGCGGCCGGTTGGACAGATCCTATAATTCACCCCTCCACTTT. Translated, it gives CASGRLDRSYNSPLHF. This rearrangement joins TRBV27 to TRBJ1-6, with D possibly being TRBD1 (6 bases). Between the trimmed V and J ends, which lost 8 bases and 1 base, there was a span of 15 bases. This CDR3 comprises 16 residues. CDR1 is MNHEY and CDR2 is SMNVEV in the germline V gene (reference sequence).

The V gene is TRBV4-1, the J gene TRBJ1-2; D remains ambiguous. The CDR3 extends over 13 amino acids. Trimming took 0 bases from V and 8 from J, leaving 10 bases between them. Germline assignment: CDR1 MGHRA and CDR2 YSYEKL. The CDR3 DNA follows: TGCGCCAGCAGCCAAGACCGGGGTGGCGGCTACACCTTC. Translating it yields CASSQDRGGGYTF.

The rearrangement joins TRBV3-1 to TRBJ2-7; D may be TRBD1 or TRBD2 (5 bases each). In germline, CDR1 is LGHDT, CDR2 YNNKEL (reference sequence). The CDR3 covers 17 residues. V was shortened by 1 base and J by 3 bases, with 19 bases between the two germline ends. The CDR3 is CASSQGLRGAGNYEQYF. DNA of the CDR3: TGTGCCAGCAGCCAAGGTCTTCGGGGAGCAGGGAACTACGAGCAGTACTTC.

The rearrangement links TRBV2 to TRBJ1-1; 7 bases map to TRBD1. The CDR3 is 13 residues long. Germline V gene data show CDR1 as SNHLY and CDR2 as FYNNEI. Trimming at V came to 4 bases and at J to 3 bases, leaving 2 bases not matched to a gene. The CDR3 region has the DNA TGTGCCAGCAGTGTCAGGGGGGACACTGAAGCTTTCTTT. This translates into CASSVRGDTEAFF.

This chain links TRBV7-3 with TRBJ2-3, with no clear D. Trimming pared 3 bases from V and 0 bases from J, leaving 10 bases between. The CDR3 runs to 15 residues. From germline, CDR1 is SGHTA and CDR2 FQGTGA. The CDR3 DNA sequence: TGTGCCAGCAGCTTGAATGGGATTAGCACAGATACGCAGTATTTT. Protein: CASSLNGISTDTQYF.

This chain uses TRBV25-1 with TRBJ2-5; D not certain. There are 14 residues in the CDR3. Germline assignment: CDR1 MGHDK and CDR2 SYGVNS. Trimming removed 0 bases at V and 5 bases at J, with 10 bases between. The chain's CDR3 is CASSEYVLGETQYF. The CDR3 DNA reads as TGTGCCAGCAGTGAATATGTTTTAGGGGAGACCCAGTACTTC. Together with reference TRBV25-1 and TRBJ2-5, the CDR3 gives the full variable domain: EADIYQTPRYLVIGTGKKITLECSQTMGHDKMYWYQQDPGMELHLIHYSYGVNSTEKGDLSSESTVSRIRTEHFPLTLESARPSHTSQYLCASSEYVLGETQYFGPGTRLLVL.

This CDR3 reads CASSQEGDNSPLHF. CDR3 in DNA: TGTGCCAGCAGCCAAGAAGGGGATAATTCACCCCTCCACTTT. The rearrangement links TRBV3-1 to TRBJ1-6, with D possibly TRBD1 on 5 matching bases. V lost 0 bases to trimming and J lost 5 bases, with 5 bases between them. CDR3 length: 14 amino acids. Germline V lookup: CDR1 LGHDT, CDR2 YNNKEL (reference sequence).

The chain couples TRBV7-2 to TRBJ2-5; 7 bases are a match to TRBD2. Germline loops: CDR1 SGHTA, CDR2 FQGNSA. This CDR3 has 13 amino acids. Unmatched junction bases numbered 3, after V lost 5 bases and J lost 3 bases. The CDR3 spells CASSTGREETQYF. The CDR3 DNA follows: TGTGCCAGCAGCACTGGGAGGGAAGAGACCCAGTACTTC.

The chain uses TRBV7-8 and TRBJ2-7; TRBD2 matches 13 bases. The CDR3 sequence is 17 residues long. The germline CDR1 and CDR2 sequences are SGHVS and FQNEAQ. V lost 5 bases to trimming and J lost 12 bases; unmatched junction nucleotides: 19. As DNA, the CDR3 is TGTGCCAGCAGCCCACCCGGGACTAGCGGGGCGCCCCGGTTGGGGTACTTC. It specifies CASSPPGTSGAPRLGYF.

This chain links TRBV6-2 or TRBV6-3 with TRBJ2-7, with D perhaps TRBD1 or TRBD2 (5 bases each). V was clipped by 6 bases and J by 0 bases, with 12 bases between them. The CDR3 contains 14 residues. Germline V CDR1 and CDR2: MNHEY, SVGEGT. DNA of the CDR3: TGTGCCAGCAGGGACTCAGGACACTCCTACGAGCAGTACTTC. Residues: CASRDSGHSYEQYF.